This TCR beta chain is from a study of blood T cell repertoires in COVID-19. Study summary: Acute-phase and convalescent COVID-19 samples originated in the United States, Italy and Spain. PBMCs, B-cell-depleted T cells, or T cells provided the cDNA or gDNA that made up the material.

Authors' processing steps: It was from reference gene primer amplification that nucleated cell counts were estimated. The table came from immunoSEQ multiplex PCR; TCRdb's copy has only in-frame clones and leaves some out. V and J calls and clone size are copied from that table; D and trimming were computed from the DNA. The sample has 100,000 to 140,000 clones, 84% seen once. The CDR3 consists of 16 residues. Germline V lookup: CDR1 SEHNR, CDR2 FQNEAQ (reference sequence). The V and J ends lost 1 base and 4 bases, in that order; junction bases with no gene match: 6. The genes are TRBV7-9 and TRBJ2-1, with 8 bases matching TRBD2. This sequence was found in a human donor in a cohort sampled during active COVID-19. Sequences were obtained from peripheral blood. CDR3 in DNA: TGTGCCAGCAGCTTAGACACCGGGACTAGATACAATGAGCAGTTCTTC. This encodes CASSLDTGTRYNEQFF.